This entry is about one T cell receptor beta chain. Germline V lookup: CDR1 SGHNT, CDR2 YYREEE (reference sequence). V lost 0 bases and J 3 bases, leaving 9 bases between the germline ends. This CDR3 contains 14 residues. This record belongs to a study of blood T cell repertoires in COVID-19. Study summary: Material from acute and convalescent COVID-19 was sourced from the United States, Italy and Spain. Nucleic acid was either cDNA or gDNA, and it came from T cells, B-cell-depleted T cells, or PBMCs.

In the original analysis: Amplification of reference gene primers was used by the study to estimate nucleated cell counts. Produced via immunoSEQ multiplex PCR; TCRdb's table is partial and in-frame only. V, J and clone size are those of that table, while D and trimming were read from the DNA. The table records about 86,000 clones, 85% of them present only once. The chain recombines TRBV5-4 with TRBJ1-1; maybe TRBD1 (5 bases). The TCR comes from a man aged 45-60 years with acute or convalescent COVID-19. The sequenced sample was peripheral blood. In DNA, the CDR3 is TGTGCCAGCAGCTTGGAGGGGAGGCACACTGAAGCTTTCTTT. This encodes CASSLEGRHTEAFF.